The sequence of this TCR beta chain was determined in a study of blood T cell repertoires in COVID-19. In its sample, this clone was seen once. Germline CDR1 LGHNA, CDR2 YSLEER. CDR3 length equals 15 residues. Trimming cost V 0 bases and J 4 bases, with 10 bases left between them. Original processing notes: The authors estimated nucleated cell counts from reference gene primer amplification. Sequencing used immunoSEQ multiplex PCR; TCRdb keeps in-frame clones, though not all of them. The DNA was the basis for D and trimming; V, J and clone size are from that table. The sample holds hundreds of thousands of clones, approximately 83% seen once.

The chain couples TRBV4-3 to TRBJ2-1, with D possibly being TRBD1 (5 bases). The TCR was taken from a woman aged 60-70 years who had recovered from COVID-19. The specimen sequenced was PBMCs or T cells enriched from blood (not recorded which). CDR3 nucleotide sequence: TGCGCCAGCAGCCAAGAAGGGGCAGTTTACAATGAGCAGTTCTTC. The encoded protein is CASSQEGAVYNEQFF.